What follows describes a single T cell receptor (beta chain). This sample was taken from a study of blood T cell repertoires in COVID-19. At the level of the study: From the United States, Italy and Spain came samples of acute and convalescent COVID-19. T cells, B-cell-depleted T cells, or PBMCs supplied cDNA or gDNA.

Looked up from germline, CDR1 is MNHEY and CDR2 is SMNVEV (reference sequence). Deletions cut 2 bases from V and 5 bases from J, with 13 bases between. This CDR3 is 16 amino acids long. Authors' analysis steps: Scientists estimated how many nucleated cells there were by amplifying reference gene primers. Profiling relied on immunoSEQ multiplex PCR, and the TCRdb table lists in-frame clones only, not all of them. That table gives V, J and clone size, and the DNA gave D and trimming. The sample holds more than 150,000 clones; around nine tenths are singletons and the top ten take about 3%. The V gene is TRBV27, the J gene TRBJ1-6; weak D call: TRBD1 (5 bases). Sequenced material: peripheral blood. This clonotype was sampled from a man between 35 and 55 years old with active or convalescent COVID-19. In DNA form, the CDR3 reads TGTGCCAGCAGTTTAGTTGGGGCGGTGAATAATTCACCCCTCCACTTT. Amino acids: CASSLVGAVNNSPLHF.